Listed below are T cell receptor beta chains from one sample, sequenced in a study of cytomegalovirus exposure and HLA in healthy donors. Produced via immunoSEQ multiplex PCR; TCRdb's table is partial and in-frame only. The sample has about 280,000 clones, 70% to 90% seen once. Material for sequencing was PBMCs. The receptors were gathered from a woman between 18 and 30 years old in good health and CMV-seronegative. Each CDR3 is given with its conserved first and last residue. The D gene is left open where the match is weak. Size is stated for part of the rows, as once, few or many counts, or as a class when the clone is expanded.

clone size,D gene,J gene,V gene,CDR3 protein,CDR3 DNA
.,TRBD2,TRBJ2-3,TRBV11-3,CASSLAGGYTDTQYF,TGTGCCAGCAGCTTAGCGGGAGGATACACAGATACGCAGTATTTT
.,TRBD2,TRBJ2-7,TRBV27,CASSSTTSGNYEQYF,TGTGCCAGCAGTTCGACGACTAGCGGGAACTACGAGCAGTACTTC
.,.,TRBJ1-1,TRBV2,CASSERNSRLQGNTEAFF,TGTGCCAGCAGTGAACGAAATTCCCGTCTTCAGGGGAACACTGAAGCTTTCTTT
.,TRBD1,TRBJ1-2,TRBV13,CASRRLLLRDSNLYGYTF,TGTGCCAGCAGACGTCTTCTACTCCGGGACAGCAACCTCTATGGCTACACCTTC
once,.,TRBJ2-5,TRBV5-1,CASSLAKRGGETQYF,TGCGCCAGCAGCTTGGCAAAGCGAGGTGGGGAGACCCAGTACTTC
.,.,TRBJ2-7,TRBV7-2,CASSLEQGKLYEQYF,TGTGCCAGCAGCTTAGAGCAGGGAAAGCTCTACGAGCAGTACTTC
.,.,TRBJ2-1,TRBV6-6,CATSAAGDEQFF,TGTGCCACTAGCGCCGCCGGAGATGAGCAGTTCTTC
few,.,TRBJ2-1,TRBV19,CASSMRGASYNEQFF,TGTGCCAGTAGTATGCGGGGTGCTTCCTACAATGAGCAGTTCTTC
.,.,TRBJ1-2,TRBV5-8,CAERGAEGYTF,TGTGCCGAACGGGGGGCAGAAGGCTACACCTTC
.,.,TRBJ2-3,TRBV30,CAWSHGTSTDTQYF,TGTGCCTGGAGTCACGGGACTAGCACAGATACGCAGTATTTT
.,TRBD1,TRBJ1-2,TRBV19,CASSPLTGGSLGYTF,TGTGCCAGTAGTCCTCTGACAGGGGGTAGTCTTGGCTACACCTTC
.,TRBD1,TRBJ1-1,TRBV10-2,CASSGGQGAEAFF,TGCGCCAGCAGTGGAGGACAGGGGGCTGAAGCTTTCTTT
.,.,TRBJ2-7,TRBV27,CASKLAGQGSSYEQYF,TGTGCCAGCAAACTAGCGGGACAGGGTAGCTCCTACGAGCAGTACTTC
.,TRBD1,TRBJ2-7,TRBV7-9,CASSLASGGSYEQYF,TGTGCCAGCAGCTTAGCGTCAGGGGGCTCCTACGAGCAGTACTTC
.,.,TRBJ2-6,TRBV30,CAWASRRNSGANVLTF,TGTGCCTGGGCCTCGAGGCGTAACTCTGGGGCCAACGTCCTGACTTTC
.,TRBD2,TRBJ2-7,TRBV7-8,CASSPTGHGLAGVEQYF,TGTGCCAGCAGCCCTACGGGCCATGGACTAGCGGGAGTCGAGCAGTACTTC
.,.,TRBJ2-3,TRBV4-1,CASSHTRRDSSTDTQYF,TGCGCCAGCAGCCATACCCGCCGGGACTCAAGCACGGATACGCAGTATTTT
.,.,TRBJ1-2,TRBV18,CASSPPSYGSSGYTF,TGTGCCAGCTCACCACCGTCATACGGTTCCTCCGGCTACACCTTC
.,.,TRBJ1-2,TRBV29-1,CSVVSGAGYGYTF,TGCAGCGTTGTGTCCGGTGCAGGGTATGGCTACACCTTC
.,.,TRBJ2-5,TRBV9,CASSVEYQETQYF,TGTGCCAGCAGCGTGGAGTACCAAGAGACCCAGTACTTC
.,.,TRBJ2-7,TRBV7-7,CASSLEQGGYEQYF,TGTGCTAGCAGCTTAGAACAGGGGGGGTACGAGCAGTACTTC
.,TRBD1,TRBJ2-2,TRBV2,CASSEQGAHTGELFF,TGTGCCAGCAGTGAACAGGGGGCGCACACCGGGGAGCTGTTTTTT
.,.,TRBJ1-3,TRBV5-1,CASSLAGLYRDTIYF,TGCGCCAGCAGCTTGGCCGGCCTTTATCGGGACACCATATATTTT
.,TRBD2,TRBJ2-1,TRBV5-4,CASSLAGASGYNEQFF,TGTGCCAGCAGCTTGGCCGGGGCTAGCGGTTACAATGAGCAGTTCTTC
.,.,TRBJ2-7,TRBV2,CASSDIAVYEQYF,TGTGCCAGCAGTGACATTGCGGTCTACGAGCAGTACTTC
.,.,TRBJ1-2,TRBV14,CASSQGAGPLF,TGTGCCAGCAGCCAAGGGGCAGGGCCCCTCTTC
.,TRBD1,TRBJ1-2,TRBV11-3,CASSPRDSYYGYTF,TGTGCCAGCAGCCCGAGGGACAGCTACTATGGCTACACCTTC
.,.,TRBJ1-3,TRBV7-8,CASSSVTGPGNTIYF,TGTGCCAGCAGCTCCGTAACAGGCCCTGGAAACACCATATATTTT
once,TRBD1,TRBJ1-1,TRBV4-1,CASSQAWTGGNTEAFF,TGCGCCAGCAGCCAAGCCTGGACAGGGGGGAACACTGAAGCTTTCTTT
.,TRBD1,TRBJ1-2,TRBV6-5,CASSYRDRVFNYGYTF,TGTGCCAGCAGTTACAGGGACAGAGTCTTTAACTATGGCTACACCTTC
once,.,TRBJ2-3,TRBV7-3,CASSFRTSTDTQYF,TGTGCCAGCAGCTTTCGGACTAGCACAGATACGCAGTATTTT
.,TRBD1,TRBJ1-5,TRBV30,CAWRGNPGQGGPQHF,TGTGCCTGGAGAGGGAACCCGGGACAGGGAGGGCCCCAGCATTTT
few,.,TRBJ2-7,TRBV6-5,CASSYGIGDNSYEQYF,TGTGCCAGCAGTTATGGGATAGGGGACAACTCCTACGAGCAGTACTTC
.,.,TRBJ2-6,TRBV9,CASSVRGAGANVLTF,TGTGCCAGCAGCGTAAGGGGTGCTGGGGCCAACGTCCTGACTTTC
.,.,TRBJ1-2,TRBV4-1,CASSREDSVRGYTF,TGCGCCAGCAGCCGGGAGGACTCGGTCCGTGGCTACACCTTC
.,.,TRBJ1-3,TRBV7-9,CASSPYRDAGNTIYF,TGTGCCAGCAGCCCCTACAGGGATGCAGGAAACACCATATATTTT
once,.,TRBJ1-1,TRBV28,CALGRGGRNTEAFF,TGTGCCTTGGGACGGGGAGGTAGGAACACTGAAGCTTTCTTT
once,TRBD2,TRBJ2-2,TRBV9,CASSVTSGGFTGELFF,TGTGCCAGCAGCGTTACTAGCGGGGGCTTTACCGGGGAGCTGTTTTTT
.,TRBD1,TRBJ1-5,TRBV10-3,CAISALGQLGNQPQHF,TGTGCCATCAGTGCCTTGGGACAGTTAGGCAATCAGCCCCAGCATTTT
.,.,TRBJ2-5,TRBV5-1,CASSSMASRRETQYF,TGCGCCAGCAGCTCCATGGCCAGTCGGCGGGAGACCCAGTACTTC
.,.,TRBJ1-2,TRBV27,CASSFGQTRGYTF,TGTGCCAGCAGTTTTGGACAGACGCGGGGCTACACCTTC
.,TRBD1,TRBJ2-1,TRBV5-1,CASSLGQGFNNEQFF,TGCGCCAGCAGCTTGGGACAGGGATTCAACAATGAGCAGTTCTTC
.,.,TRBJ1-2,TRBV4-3,CASSQDPSLTANYGYTF,TGCGCCAGCAGCCAAGACCCCTCCCTGACAGCTAACTATGGCTACACCTTC
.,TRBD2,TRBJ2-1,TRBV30,CAWQSGTSLDEQFF,TGTGCCTGGCAATCCGGGACTAGCTTAGATGAGCAGTTCTTC
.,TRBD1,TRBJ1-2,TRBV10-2,CASRGGGGYTF,TGCGCCAGCAGAGGGGGCGGTGGCTACACCTTC
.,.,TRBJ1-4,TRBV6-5,CASSPSNRVEKLFF,TGTGCCAGCAGTCCTTCCAATCGGGTTGAAAAACTGTTTTTT
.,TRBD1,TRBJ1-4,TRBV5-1,CASSTGQGNEKLFF,TGCGCCAGCAGCACGGGACAGGGGAATGAAAAACTGTTTTTT
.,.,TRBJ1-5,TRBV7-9,CASSSDTYNQPQHF,TGTGCCAGCAGCTCAGACACTTACAATCAGCCCCAGCATTTT
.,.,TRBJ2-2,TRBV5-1,CASSLEPGGPGELFF,TGCGCCAGCAGCTTGGAGCCCGGGGGACCCGGGGAGCTGTTTTTT
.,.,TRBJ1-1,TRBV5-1,CASGKLRSSMNTEAFF,TGCGCCAGCGGAAAACTCAGGTCCTCCATGAACACTGAAGCTTTCTTT
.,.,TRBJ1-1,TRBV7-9,CASSLADRNTEAFF,TGTGCCAGCAGCTTAGCGGACAGAAACACTGAAGCTTTCTTT
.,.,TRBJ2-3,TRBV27,CASSLWRGGDTDTQYF,TGTGCCAGCAGTTTATGGAGAGGAGGGGACACAGATACGCAGTATTTT
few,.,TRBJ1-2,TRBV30,CAWTKARGKRYGYTF,TGTGCCTGGACCAAGGCAAGGGGGAAGCGGTATGGCTACACCTTC
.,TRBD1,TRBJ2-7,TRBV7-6,CASSLTGGIPYEQYF,TGTGCCAGCAGCCTGACAGGGGGCATCCCCTACGAGCAGTACTTC
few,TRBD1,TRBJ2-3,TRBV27,CASSLPNRGMGDTQYF,TGTGCCAGCAGCCTCCCAAACAGGGGGATGGGAGATACGCAGTATTTT
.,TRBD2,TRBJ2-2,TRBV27,CASIGLAGRANTGELFF,TGTGCCAGCATAGGGCTAGCGGGGAGAGCGAACACCGGGGAGCTGTTTTTT
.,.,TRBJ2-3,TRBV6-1,CASSESLAGGTDTQYF,TGTGCCAGCAGTGAGTCCTTGGCAGGGGGCACAGATACGCAGTATTTT